This is a list of T cell receptor beta chains from one sample in a study of T-cell reconstitution after alpha-beta-depleted transplantation in children. One entry per CDR3 protein results from TCRdb running MiXCR on the PCR reads. The sample has 150,000 to 200,000 distinct CDR3 sequences, 6% to 7% seen once. The input for sequencing was PBMCs from the stem cell graft donor, taken from the stem cell graft. These receptors were obtained from a human donor who donated a stem cell graft to a child with Wiskott-Aldrich syndrome. Both conserved end residues are part of each CDR3. Each record gives: V gene, J gene, CDR3 length, CDR3 protein.

v_call: TRBV20-1; j_call: TRBJ2-3; cdr3_length: 17; cdr3_aa: CSAPLSGESYYTDTQYF
v_call: TRBV20-1; j_call: TRBJ1-3; cdr3_length: 13; cdr3_aa: CSAQGQGRDTIYF
v_call: TRBV12-3/TRBV12-4; j_call: TRBJ2-1; cdr3_length: 14; cdr3_aa: CASSLGRGFNEQFF
v_call: TRBV4-1; j_call: TRBJ1-1; cdr3_length: 17; cdr3_aa: CASSQERQGWGNTEAFF
v_call: TRBV5-5; j_call: TRBJ1-5; cdr3_length: 8; cdr3_aa: CASTAKHF
v_call: TRBV4-3; j_call: TRBJ2-2; cdr3_length: 15; cdr3_aa: CASSQVSGNTGELFF
v_call: TRBV5-6; j_call: TRBJ2-1; cdr3_length: 15; cdr3_aa: CASSFGTGFIYEQFF
v_call: TRBV28; j_call: TRBJ2-5; cdr3_length: 16; cdr3_aa: CATRRLLEGLGETQYF
v_call: TRBV6-5; j_call: TRBJ2-7; cdr3_length: 15; cdr3_aa: CASSYSRDRGYEQYF
v_call: TRBV15; j_call: TRBJ1-6; cdr3_length: 13; cdr3_aa: CATEQSNNSPLHF
v_call: TRBV10-3; j_call: TRBJ2-1; cdr3_length: 16; cdr3_aa: CAISANRGMSVYEQFF
v_call: TRBV30; j_call: TRBJ1-5; cdr3_length: 14; cdr3_aa: CAWSVRRAGQPQHF
v_call: TRBV19; j_call: TRBJ2-3; cdr3_length: 15; cdr3_aa: CASSGSGGGADTQYF
v_call: TRBV13; j_call: TRBJ2-2; cdr3_length: 12; cdr3_aa: CASSTRTGELFF
v_call: TRBV5-1; j_call: TRBJ2-2; cdr3_length: 13; cdr3_aa: CASSGRDTGELFF
v_call: TRBV24-1; j_call: TRBJ2-5; cdr3_length: 15; cdr3_aa: CATSDPDGTQETQYF
v_call: TRBV5-1; j_call: TRBJ2-5; cdr3_length: 12; cdr3_aa: CASSLWGETQYF
v_call: TRBV7-9; j_call: TRBJ2-1; cdr3_length: 12; cdr3_aa: CASSTVSYEQFF
v_call: TRBV5-1; j_call: TRBJ2-7; cdr3_length: 16; cdr3_aa: CASRPASGGGSYEQYF
v_call: TRBV5-1; j_call: TRBJ2-1; cdr3_length: 17; cdr3_aa: CASSLTQTGGGYNEQFF
v_call: TRBV5-6; j_call: TRBJ2-7; cdr3_length: 13; cdr3_aa: CASSKTGAYEQYF
v_call: TRBV2; j_call: TRBJ1-1; cdr3_length: 15; cdr3_aa: CASSAESSTNTEAFF
v_call: TRBV4-3; j_call: TRBJ2-1; cdr3_length: 15; cdr3_aa: CASSPKKIGAWEQFF
v_call: TRBV6-5; j_call: TRBJ2-1; cdr3_length: 16; cdr3_aa: CASSYFSGEQYNEQFF
v_call: TRBV14; j_call: TRBJ2-1; cdr3_length: 17; cdr3_aa: CASSSLGTSPTVDEQFF
v_call: TRBV7-2; j_call: TRBJ2-1; cdr3_length: 15; cdr3_aa: CASSSMTGPYNEQFF
v_call: TRBV5-1; j_call: TRBJ2-3; cdr3_length: 13; cdr3_aa: CASTGEGTDTQYF
v_call: TRBV7-8; j_call: TRBJ1-1; cdr3_length: 15; cdr3_aa: CASRVIAKDRAEAFF
v_call: TRBV5-6; j_call: TRBJ2-1; cdr3_length: 14; cdr3_aa: CASSPGLRCNEQFF
v_call: TRBV20-1; j_call: TRBJ2-3; cdr3_length: 15; cdr3_aa: CSARSFSGSTDTQYF
v_call: TRBV7-2; j_call: TRBJ2-3; cdr3_length: 16; cdr3_aa: CASSRDGAGSTDTQYF
v_call: TRBV5-1; j_call: TRBJ2-3; cdr3_length: 14; cdr3_aa: CASSFSGGQDTQYF
v_call: TRBV13; j_call: TRBJ2-1; cdr3_length: 12; cdr3_aa: CASSLIGTEQFF
v_call: TRBV7-9; j_call: TRBJ2-2; cdr3_length: 14; cdr3_aa: CASSGGTNTGELFF